This TCR beta chain was identified in a study of blood T cell repertoires in COVID-19. The wider study: Nucleic acid was either cDNA or gDNA, and it came from T cells, B-cell-depleted T cells, or PBMCs.

This CDR3 has 15 amino acids. Participant ages covered about 18 to 95 years across 24 US areas. Cohort 3 donors counted as recovered after two negative PCRs, clearance, or resolved symptoms. This table comes from immunoSEQ multiplex PCR, and its TCRdb copy is limited to in-frame clones, with some not included. The table includes 310,000 or so clones, 85% to 90% detected once. This clonotype was obtained from a woman between 18 and 30 years old who had recovered from COVID-19. Sequencing used PBMCs or T cells enriched from blood (not recorded which). J is TRBJ1-1 and V is TRBV21-1; the table's D call of TRBD1 was not tested on the DNA. TRBV21-1 is a documented pseudogene. The CDR3 DNA follows: TGTGCCAGCAGCAAAGGGCGGGACAGGGAGACTGAAGCTTTCTTT. Residues: CASSKGRDRETEAFF.